These T cell receptor beta chains were read from a single sample in a study of blood T cell repertoires in COVID-19. Sequencing was performed with immunoSEQ multiplex PCR; in TCRdb, only in-frame clones are kept and a portion is missing. The repertoire holds around 64,000 clones, with about nine tenths as singletons. Sequences were obtained from peripheral blood. These receptor sequences come from a human donor in a cohort sampled during active COVID-19. Both conserved end residues are part of each CDR3. A D gene is named only where the DNA matches it firmly. Clone size appears in some rows only: once, few, many, or a class for an expanded clone.

clone_size j_call v_call d_call cdr3_aa cdr3_nt
- TRBJ2-5 TRBV30 TRBD2 CAWRKLAGYETQYF TGTGCCTGGAGGAAACTAGCGGGGTACGAGACCCAGTACTTC
- TRBJ2-6 TRBV7-6 TRBD1 CASSPLPGTDPSGANVLTF TGTGCCAGCAGCCCCCTCCCCGGGACAGACCCTTCTGGGGCCAACGTCCTGACTTTC
- TRBJ2-7 TRBV11-2 - CASSHHGAPGGHYEQYF TGTGCCAGCAGCCACCACGGCGCCCCGGGGGGCCACTACGAGCAGTACTTC
few TRBJ2-7 TRBV18 TRBD1 CASSSGGTLYEQYF TGTGCCAGTTCTTCAGGGGGCACATTGTACGAGCAGTACTTC
- TRBJ2-3 TRBV7-2 - CASSFSGGPGTDTQYF TGTGCCAGCAGTTTTTCGGGGGGCCCGGGAACAGATACGCAGTATTTT
- TRBJ2-1 TRBV5-1 TRBD2 CASSWALTSESSYNEQFF TGCGCCAGCAGCTGGGCCCTAACTAGCGAGAGCTCCTACAATGAGCAGTTCTTC
- TRBJ1-4 TRBV24-1 - CATSDRTFEKLFF TGTGCCACCAGTGATAGGACATTCGAAAAACTGTTTTTT
- TRBJ1-5 TRBV6-5 TRBD1 CASRRNRGRNQPQHF TGTGCCAGCAGGCGAAACAGGGGCCGCAATCAGCCCCAGCATTTT
- TRBJ2-3 TRBV5-1 TRBD1 CASSSGTTGPDTQYF TGCGCCAGCAGCTCGGGCACGACAGGGCCAGATACGCAGTATTTT
- TRBJ2-5 TRBV5-4 - CASSNYRVRETQYF TGTGCCAGCAGCAACTACAGGGTCAGGGAGACCCAGTACTTC
- TRBJ1-4 TRBV19 TRBD1 CASSDRGATNEKLFF TGTGCCAGTAGTGACAGGGGGGCAACTAATGAAAAACTGTTTTTT
- TRBJ2-1 TRBV28 TRBD2 CASRMTSGRLYNEQFF TGTGCCAGCAGAATGACTAGCGGGAGGCTTTACAATGAGCAGTTCTTC
- TRBJ2-1 TRBV7-8 TRBD2 CASSFSGGARTNSYNEQFF TGTGCCAGCAGCTTTAGCGGGGGGGCCAGGACGAACTCCTACAATGAGCAGTTCTTC
- TRBJ2-7 TRBV3-1/TRBV3-2 TRBD2 CASSQRGSHSYEQYF TGTGCCAGCAGCCAACGCGGGAGCCACTCCTACGAGCAGTACTTC
- TRBJ2-7 TRBV7-2 - CASSLGNRVAYEQYF TGTGCCAGCAGCTTGGGGAACAGGGTAGCCTACGAGCAGTACTTC
- TRBJ2-7 TRBV5-1 TRBD2 CASGPGGSSYEQYF TGCGCCAGCGGACCGGGAGGCAGCTCCTACGAGCAGTACTTC
- TRBJ2-2 TRBV5-1 TRBD2 CASSRTSGGNTGELFF TGCGCCAGCAGCCGTACTAGCGGGGGGAACACCGGGGAGCTGTTTTTT
- TRBJ2-5 TRBV6-6 - CASSYLTGQETQYF TGTGCCAGCAGTTACCTTACAGGGCAAGAGACCCAGTACTTC
- TRBJ1-1 TRBV6-5 - CASSYSGYTEAFF TGTGCCAGCAGTTACTCCGGGTACACTGAAGCTTTCTTT
- TRBJ2-5 TRBV14 TRBD2 CASSQDLGLAGETQYF TGTGCCAGCAGCCAAGATCTCGGACTAGCGGGGGAGACCCAGTACTTC
- TRBJ2-1 TRBV18 - CASSPGYPVEEQFF TGTGCCAGCTCACCCGGATACCCCGTGGAGGAGCAGTTCTTC
once TRBJ1-6 TRBV5-1 TRBD1 CASSFGQGMNSPLHF TGCGCCAGCAGCTTCGGACAGGGGATGAATTCACCCCTCCACTTT
- TRBJ2-2 TRBV5-4 - CASSLVEGKLFF TGTGCCAGCAGCTTGGTGGAGGGGAAGCTGTTTTTT
once TRBJ2-7 TRBV12-3/TRBV12-4 - CASSPGAYEQYF TGTGCCAGCAGCCCAGGGGCATACGAGCAGTACTTC
once TRBJ2-1 TRBV19 TRBD2 CASSPLGTSYDEQFF TGTGCCAGTAGTCCCCTTGGGACTAGCTACGATGAGCAGTTCTTC
- TRBJ2-4 TRBV18 TRBD1 CASSSRGQGPDIQYF TGTGCCAGCTCCTCCCGAGGACAGGGTCCTGACATTCAGTACTTC
- TRBJ2-7 TRBV7-3 - CASSSTYYEQYF TGTGCCAGCAGCTCAACCTACTACGAGCAGTACTTC
- TRBJ1-2 TRBV9 TRBD1 CASSTRTGRRYGYTF TGTGCCAGCAGCACCCGGACAGGGAGAAGGTATGGCTACACCTTC
- TRBJ2-5 TRBV5-8 - CASSNRRETHF TGTGCCAGCAGCAACCGCAGGGAAACCCACTTC
- TRBJ1-3 TRBV18 - CASSPMGRGANTIYF TGTGCCAGCTCACCGATGGGGCGGGGTGCTAACACCATATATTTT
- TRBJ2-1 TRBV2 TRBD1 CASSARDRGYNEQFF TGTGCCAGCAGTGCTAGGGACAGGGGATACAATGAGCAGTTCTTC
few TRBJ2-2 TRBV18 - CASSPGRPGELFF TGTGCCAGCTCACCTGGCAGGCCCGGGGAGCTGTTTTTT